This record concerns one T cell receptor (beta chain) sequence. In the original analysis: For nucleated cells, counts were estimated from reference gene primer amplification. The repertoire was sequenced with immunoSEQ multiplex PCR; TCRdb's copy has only in-frame clones and lacks some. Clonal size and the V and J genes are those of that table, whereas D and trimming came from the DNA. The sample consists of roughly 130,000 clones, almost 85% of them appearing once. The data are from a study of blood T cell repertoires in COVID-19. Study background: The origin of the acute and convalescent COVID-19 samples was the United States, Italy and Spain. T cells, B-cell-depleted T cells, or PBMCs provided the cDNA or gDNA that served as material.

Looked up from germline, CDR1 is LGHDT and CDR2 is YNNKEL (reference sequence). The V segment lost 1 base and the J segment 4 bases; nucleotides outside the gene matches: 13. The CDR3 is 18 amino acids. Sequenced sample: peripheral blood. The TCR sequence derives from a woman aged 30 to 39 who had recovered from COVID-19. The chain is built from TRBV3-1 (or the pseudogene TRBV3-2) and TRBJ1-3; TRBD1 matches at 7 bases. CDR3 sequence reads: CASSQVPGTVSLGNTIYF. CDR3 coding DNA: TGTGCCAGCAGCCAAGTCCCCGGGACAGTATCCTTGGGAAACACCATATATTTT.